The 6 T cell receptor beta chains below were found in one sample sequenced in a study of blood T cell repertoires in COVID-19. Only in-frame clones appear in the TCRdb table, and some are missing; sequencing was by immunoSEQ multiplex PCR. The table lists fewer than 500,000 clones, about four fifths of them singletons. Sequencing used peripheral blood. These receptors came from a human donor with acute or convalescent COVID-19. The donor label of this sample is uncertain.

This rearrangement joins TRBV5-1 to TRBJ2-1; D call uncertain. CDR3 length: 14 amino acids. Trimming pared 1 base from V and 0 bases from J, leaving 5 bases between. Germline V CDR1 and CDR2: SGHRS, YFSETQ. CDR3 loop: CASSLKSSYNEQFF. DNA for the CDR3: TGCGCCAGCAGCTTGAAGAGCTCCTACAATGAGCAGTTCTTC.

CDR3 bases: TGTGCCAGCAGTTACGGCAGGGGGGATCAGCCCCAGCATTTT. Translation: CASSYGRGDQPQHF. The rearrangement uses TRBV6-5 and TRBJ1-5; TRBD1 agrees at 7 bases. The CDR3 is 14 amino acids. Looked up from germline, CDR1 is MNHEY and CDR2 is SVGAGI. V dropped 2 bases and J dropped 5; count of bases not matched to a gene: 3.

This sequence joins TRBV2 and TRBJ2-1, with 11 bases fitting TRBD2. V lost 6 bases, J lost 5 bases, and 3 bases stayed unmatched. The germline V gene has CDR1 SNHLY and CDR2 FYNNEI. This CDR3 has 14 residues. DNA for the CDR3: TGTGCCAGCAGGGTAGCGGGAGGGCACAATGAGCAGTTCTTC. Its protein product is CASRVAGGHNEQFF. The complete variable domain, with remaining parts taken from reference TRBV2 and TRBJ2-1, reads EPEVTQTPSHQVTQMGQEVILRCVPISNHLYFYWYRQILGQKVEFLVSFYNNEISEKSEIFDDQFSVERPDGSNFTLKIRSTKLEDSAMYFCASRVAGGHNEQFFGPGTRLTVL.

The rearrangement joins TRBV7-9 to TRBJ1-1; no reliable D call. The CDR3 loop spans 12 amino acids. Germline values: CDR1 SEHNR, CDR2 FQNEAQ (reference sequence). V lost 2 bases and J 8 bases, leaving 9 bases between the germline ends. CDR3 sequence (DNA): TGTGCCAGCAGCTTAACGAGGGCCGAAGCTTTCTTT. It specifies CASSLTRAEAFF. Based on the CDR3 plus reference TRBV7-9 and TRBJ1-1, the full variable domain is DTGVSQNPRHKITKRGQNVTFRCDPISEHNRLYWYRQTLGQGPEFLTYFQNEAQLEKSRLLSDRFSAERPKGSFSTLEIQRTEQGDSAMYLCASSLTRAEAFFGQGTRLTVV.

This chain uses TRBV15 with TRBJ2-1; 8 nucleotides match TRBD2. The V segment lost 1 base and the J segment 9 bases; nucleotides outside the gene matches: 5. This CDR3 is 14 amino acids long. CDR1 is LNHNV and CDR2 is YYDKDF in the germline V gene (reference sequence). The CDR3 DNA sequence: TGTGCCACCAGCAGAGTACTAGCGGCTCTTGAGCAGTTCTTC. This gives the protein CATSRVLAALEQFF.

DNA of the CDR3: TGTGCCAGCAGCACCGGGACAGGGGGCCAGTATGGCTACACCTTC. Its translation: CASSTGTGGQYGYTF. This chain joins TRBV7-6 and TRBJ1-2, with TRBD1 matching 12 bases. The CDR3 has 15 amino acids. Trimming removed 5 bases from V and 5 bases from J; junction bases left unmatched: 6. Germline assignment: CDR1 SGHVS and CDR2 FNYEAQ.